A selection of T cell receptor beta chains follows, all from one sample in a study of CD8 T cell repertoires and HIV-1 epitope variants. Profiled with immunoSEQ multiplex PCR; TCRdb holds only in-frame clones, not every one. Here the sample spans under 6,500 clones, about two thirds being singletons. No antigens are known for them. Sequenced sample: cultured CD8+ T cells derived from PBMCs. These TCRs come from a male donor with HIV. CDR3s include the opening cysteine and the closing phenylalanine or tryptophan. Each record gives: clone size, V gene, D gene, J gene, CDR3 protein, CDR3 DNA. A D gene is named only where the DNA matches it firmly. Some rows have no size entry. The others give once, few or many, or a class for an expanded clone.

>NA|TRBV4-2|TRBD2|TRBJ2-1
CASSQDTSGSSYNEQFF
TGTGCCAGCAGCCAAGATACTAGCGGAAGCTCCTACAATGAGCAGTTCTTC
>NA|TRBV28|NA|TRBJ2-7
CASSLGGTYEQYF
TGTGCCAGCAGTTTGGGGGGTACCTACGAGCAGTACTTC
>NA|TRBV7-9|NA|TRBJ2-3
CASSRELTDTQYF
TGTGCCAGCAGTCGGGAGCTCACAGATACGCAGTATTTT
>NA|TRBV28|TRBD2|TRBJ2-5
CASSLGWREQETQYF
TGTGCCAGCAGTTTGGGGTGGCGGGAGCAAGAGACCCAGTACTTC
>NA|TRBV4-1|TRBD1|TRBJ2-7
CASSQTGVNEQYF
TGTGCCAGCAGCCAAACAGGGGTCAACGAGCAGTACTTC
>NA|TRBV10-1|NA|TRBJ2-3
CASSFQTGASTDTQYF
TGCGCCAGCAGTTTCCAGACAGGAGCTAGCACAGATACGCAGTATTTT
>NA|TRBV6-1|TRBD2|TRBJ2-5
CASSELAAQETQYF
TGTGCCAGCAGTGAACTAGCGGCCCAAGAGACCCAGTACTTC
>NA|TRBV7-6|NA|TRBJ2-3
CASSLSETSTDTQYF
TGTGCCAGCAGCTTAAGTGAGACTAGCACAGATACGCAGTATTTT
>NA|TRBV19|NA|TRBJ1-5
CASSTQGGMGNQPQHF
TGTGCCAGTAGTACGCAAGGGGGTATGGGCAATCAGCCCCAGCATTTT
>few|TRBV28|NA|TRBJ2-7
CASRPEGGRHEQYF
TGTGCCAGCAGACCCGAGGGGGGTCGGCACGAGCAGTACTTC
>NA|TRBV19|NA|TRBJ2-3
CASSIGPAEGDTQYF
TGTGCCAGTAGTATCGGACCTGCCGAGGGGGATACGCAGTATTTT
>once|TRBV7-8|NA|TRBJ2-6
CASSQSRDGERSGANVLTF
TGTGCCAGCAGTCAAAGCCGGGACGGCGAACGCTCTGGGGCCAACGTCCTGACTTTC
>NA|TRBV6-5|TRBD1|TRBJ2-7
CASRQGASSYEQYF
TGTGCCAGCAGACAGGGGGCTTCCTCCTACGAGCAGTACTTC
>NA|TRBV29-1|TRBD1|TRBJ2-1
CSVIGQGLWEKFF
TGCAGCGTGATAGGACAGGGGCTTTGGGAAAAGTTCTTC
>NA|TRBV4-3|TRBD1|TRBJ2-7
CASSHSGTGESYEQYF
TGCGCCAGCAGCCATTCCGGGACAGGGGAATCCTACGAGCAGTACTTC
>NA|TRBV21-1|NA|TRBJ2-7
CASRGDSKYEQYF
TGTGCCAGCAGAGGGGACTCGAAATACGAGCAGTACTTC
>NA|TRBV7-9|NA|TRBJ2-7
CASRGVSYEQYF
TGTGCCAGCAGAGGGGTTTCCTACGAGCAGTACTTC
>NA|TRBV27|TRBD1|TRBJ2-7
CASSPQTGSSSYEQYF
TGTGCCAGCAGTCCCCAGACAGGGAGCAGCTCCTACGAGCAGTACTTC
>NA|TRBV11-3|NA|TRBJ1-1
CASSPGVNTEAFF
TGTGCCAGCAGCCCCGGGGTGAACACTGAAGCTTTCTTT
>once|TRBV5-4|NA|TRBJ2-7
CASSIAPGVYEQYF
TGTGCCAGCAGCATAGCGCCAGGGGTCTACGAGCAGTACTTC
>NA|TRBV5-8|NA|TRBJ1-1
CASSLRVTPRAFF
TGTGCCAGCAGCTTACGTGTCACCCCCCGGGCTTTCTTT
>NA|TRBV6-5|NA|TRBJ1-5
CASSYGGSGNQPQHF
TGTGCCAGCAGTTACGGGGGGTCTGGCAATCAGCCCCAGCATTTT
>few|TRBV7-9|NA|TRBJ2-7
CASSLANTPYEQYF
TGTGCCAGCAGCTTAGCGAACACCCCCTACGAGCAGTACTTC
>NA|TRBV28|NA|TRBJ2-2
CASTKSAGNTGELFF
TGTGCCAGCACCAAGTCGGCAGGCAACACCGGGGAGCTGTTTTTT
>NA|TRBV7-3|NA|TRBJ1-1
CASSSNRQLEAFF
TGTGCCAGCAGCTCCAACCGACAGCTTGAAGCTTTCTTT
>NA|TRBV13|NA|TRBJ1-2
CASSLGEKSWDGYTF
TGTGCCAGCAGCTTAGGCGAGAAGTCTTGGGATGGCTACACCTTC
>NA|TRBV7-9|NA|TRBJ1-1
CASTAEANTEAFF
TGTGCCAGCACCGCGGAGGCGAACACTGAAGCTTTCTTT
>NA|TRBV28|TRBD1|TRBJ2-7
CASSPPGGSYEQYF
TGTGCCAGCAGTCCCCCAGGGGGTTCCTACGAGCAGTACTTC
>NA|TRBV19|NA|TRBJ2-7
CASSRAAGAYEQYF
TGTGCCAGTAGTCGAGCTGCAGGCGCCTACGAGCAGTACTTC
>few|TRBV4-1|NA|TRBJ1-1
CASSQGVYTEAFF
TGCGCCAGCAGCCAAGGGGTCTACACTGAAGCTTTCTTT
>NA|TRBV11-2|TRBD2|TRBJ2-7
CASSLDTGTSYREQYF
TGTGCCAGCAGCTTGGACACCGGGACTAGCTACCGTGAGCAGTACTTC
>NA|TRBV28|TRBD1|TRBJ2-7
CASSSSDRVGEQYF
TGTGCCAGCAGTTCATCGGACAGGGTCGGCGAGCAGTACTTC
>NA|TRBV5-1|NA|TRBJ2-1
CASSLDSYNEQFF
TGCGCCAGCAGCTTGGACAGTTACAATGAGCAGTTCTTC
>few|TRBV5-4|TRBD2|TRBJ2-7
CASSLVSGYEQYF
TGTGCCAGCAGCTTGGTTAGCGGGTACGAGCAGTACTTC
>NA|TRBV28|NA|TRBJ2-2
CASSLDSRTGELFF
TGTGCCAGCAGTTTAGACAGTAGGACCGGGGAGCTGTTTTTT
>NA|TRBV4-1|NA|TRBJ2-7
CASSQSLAGSSYEQYF
TGCGCCAGCAGCCAGTCTTTGGCGGGCAGCTCCTACGAGCAGTACTTC
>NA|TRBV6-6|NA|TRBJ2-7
CASSPGLVQYF
TGTGCCAGCAGCCCGGGACTTGTGCAGTACTTC
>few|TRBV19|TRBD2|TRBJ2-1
CASAPLAGGPHEQFF
TGTGCCAGCGCTCCTCTAGCGGGAGGGCCCCATGAGCAGTTCTTC
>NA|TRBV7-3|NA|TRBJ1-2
CASSPDSNYGYTF
TGTGCCAGCAGCCCGGACAGTAACTATGGCTACACCTTC
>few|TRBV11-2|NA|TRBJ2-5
CASSLDLTGSAETQYF
TGTGCCAGCAGCTTAGATCTGACTGGGAGCGCAGAGACCCAGTACTTC
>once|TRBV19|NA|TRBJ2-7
CASSITLAAYEQYF
TGTGCCAGTAGTATAACCCTAGCTGCCTACGAGCAGTACTTC
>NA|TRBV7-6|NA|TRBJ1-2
CASSPGGPNYGYTF
TGTGCCAGCAGCCCCGGGGGGCCTAACTATGGCTACACCTTC
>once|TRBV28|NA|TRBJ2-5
CASTKRGRKTQYF
TGTGCCAGCACCAAGAGGGGTCGAAAGACCCAGTACTTC